This entry lists 19 T cell receptor beta chains sequenced from one sample in a study of cytomegalovirus exposure and HLA in healthy donors. PCR employed 60 Vbeta and 13 Jbeta primers. Sequenced by immunoSEQ multiplex PCR; TCRdb stores in-frame clones only, minus some. The data contain about 190,000 clones, 87% of them singletons. The sequencing input was PBMCs. The receptors derive from a man aged 25-45 years in good health and CMV-seronegative.

This chain links TRBV21-1 with TRBJ1-4; no check of the table's D call, TRBD1, against the DNA was made. TRBV21-1 is classified as a pseudogene. The CDR3 sequence is 17 residues long. DNA for the CDR3: TGTGCCAGCAGCAAAGATAGGGACAGGGGGGACTTCGAAAAACTGTTTTTT. This codes for CASSKDRDRGDFEKLFF.

The rearrangement links TRBV7-2 to TRBJ2-7; 11 bases map to TRBD1. Germline CDR1 and CDR2: SGHTA and FQGNSA. With 5 bases clipped from V and 5 bases from J, the junction kept 5 bases outside the gene matches. The CDR3 spans 14 residues. DNA of the CDR3: TGTGCCAGCAGCGAGGACAGGGGGCTCGACGAGCAGTACTTC. Protein product: CASSEDRGLDEQYF. Full variable domain (rest looked up from reference TRBV7-2 and TRBJ2-7): GAGVSQSPSNKVTEKGKDVELRCDPISGHTALYWYRQSLGQGLEFLIYFQGNSAPDKSGLPSDRFSAERTGGSVSTLTIQRTQQEDSAVYLCASSEDRGLDEQYFGPGTRLTVT.

CDR3 region: CASSVDIYNEQFF. Written as DNA, the CDR3 is TGTGCCAGCAGTGTTGACATCTACAATGAGCAGTTCTTC. The chain links TRBV2 to TRBJ2-1; D remains unclear. This CDR3 has 13 amino acids. V gave up 4 bases and J gave up 3 bases, with 7 bases separating them. The V gene's germline CDR1 is SNHLY and CDR2 FYNNEI.

This clone was seen just once. The rearrangement uses TRBV2 and TRBJ2-3; 7 bases align to TRBD2. J gave up 14 bases and V 4 bases, and 15 bases lay outside the gene matches. The germline V gene encodes CDR1 SNHLY and CDR2 FYNNEI. This CDR3 contains 14 residues. The CDR3 nucleotides read TGTGCCAGCAGTGTTGGGGGAGCGGCCTCGGGGGGGTATTTT. This gives the protein CASSVGGAASGGYF.

The chain uses TRBV28 and TRBJ1-2, with 10 positions matching TRBD1. CDR3 length: 16 amino acids. Germline CDR1 MDHEN, CDR2 SYDVKM. J lost 6 bases, V lost 3 bases, and 10 bases had no gene match. CDR3: CASSFTGTGVRDGYTF. The CDR3 nucleotides are TGTGCCAGCAGTTTTACCGGGACAGGGGTTCGGGATGGCTACACCTTC.

The chain uses TRBV6-5 and TRBJ2-7; possible D gene TRBD1, 5 bases. CDR1 MNHEY and CDR2 SVGAGI come from the germline V gene. The CDR3 covers 13 residues. Between the trimmed V and J ends, which lost 5 bases and 7 bases, there was a span of 15 bases. The CDR3 spells CASSVARAGEQYF. Written as DNA, the CDR3 is TGTGCCAGCAGTGTCGCCCGGGCAGGGGAGCAGTACTTC.

This clone was seen just once. The chain carries TRBV14 and TRBJ2-1, with 10 bases matching TRBD2. Germline CDR1 and CDR2: SGHDN and FVKESK. With 1 base clipped from V and 0 bases from J, the junction kept 12 bases outside the gene matches. The CDR3 extends over 20 amino acids. CDR3 DNA: TGTGCCAGCAGCCAAGGTCGACTAGCGGGCCTTTTAAGCTCCTACAATGAGCAGTTCTTC. Protein product: CASSQGRLAGLLSSYNEQFF. Using reference TRBV14 and TRBJ2-1 for the parts outside the CDR3, the full variable domain is EAGVTQFPSHSVIEKGQTVTLRCDPISGHDNLYWYRRVMGKEIKFLLHFVKESKQDESGMPNNRFLAERTGGTYSTLKVQPAELEDSGVYFCASSQGRLAGLLSSYNEQFFGPGTRLTVL.

This clone was seen once. The V call is TRBV28, the J call TRBJ2-5, with 9 bases identical to TRBD2. This CDR3 region has 16 residues. Per germline, CDR1 MDHEN and CDR2 SYDVKM. With V trimmed by 6 bases and J by 2 bases, 10 bases remained unmatched. This CDR3 reads CASSPAAGGLQETQYF. CDR3 DNA: TGTGCCAGCAGCCCAGCCGCGGGGGGGTTACAAGAGACCCAGTACTTC.

This chain links TRBV4-2 with TRBJ2-5; 9 bases fit TRBD1. CDR3 length: 15 amino acids. CDR1 is LGHNA and CDR2 is YNFKEQ in the germline V gene. Trimming took 0 bases from V and 5 from J; bases not matched to a gene: 4. This chain's CDR3 is CASSQETGGPETQYF. The CDR3 DNA reads as TGTGCCAGCAGCCAAGAAACAGGGGGCCCGGAGACCCAGTACTTC.

This clone occurred a few times. The chain uses TRBV5-8 and TRBJ1-1; weak D call: TRBD1 (5 bases). The V end lost 4 bases, the J end lost 4 bases, and 8 bases lay between the germline ends. Per the germline V gene, CDR1 is SGHTS and CDR2 is YDEGEE. CDR3 size: 12 residues. CDR3 residues: CASSIGGTEAFF. In nucleotides, the CDR3 is TGTGCCAGCAGCATCGGGGGCACTGAAGCTTTCTTT.

This chain connects TRBV7-9 to TRBJ1-1; D possibly corresponds to TRBD1 (6 bases). CDR1 SEHNR and CDR2 FQNEAQ come from the germline V gene (reference sequence). V was pared by 6 bases and J by 6 bases, with 17 bases between. The CDR3 spans 14 residues. CDR3 in amino acids: CASSPYRDEAEAFF. CDR3 sequence (DNA): TGTGCCAGCAGTCCTTACAGGGATGAGGCTGAAGCTTTCTTT.

The genes are TRBV6-5 and TRBJ1-2; TRBD1 might be the D (6 bases). The CDR3 sequence is 13 residues long. The V end lost 6 bases, the J end lost 4 bases, and 12 bases lay between the germline ends. The germline V gene encodes CDR1 MNHEY and CDR2 SVGAGI. CDR3 bases: TGTGCCAGCAGCCAAAGACAGGCCTATGGCTACACCTTC. It translates to CASSQRQAYGYTF.

The gene calls are TRBV6-1 and TRBJ1-6; D not certain. V lost 6 bases, J lost 12 bases, and 18 bases lay in between. Per germline, CDR1 MNHNS and CDR2 SASEGT. The CDR3 sequence is 14 residues long. The CDR3 protein is CASSLGYGVGPLHF. The CDR3, as DNA: TGTGCCAGCAGCCTAGGCTACGGGGTGGGACCCCTCCACTTT.

This chain uses TRBV6-5 with TRBJ2-5; 11 bases fit TRBD2. The J segment lost 4 bases and the V segment lost 6 bases, leaving 7 bases of the junction unmatched. Germline CDR1 MNHEY, CDR2 SVGAGI. The CDR3 is made up of 15 amino acids. The CDR3 nucleotides are TGTGCCAGCAGCCGTAGCGGGAGGGTCCGAGAGACCCAGTACTTC. This translates into CASSRSGRVRETQYF.

The chain combines TRBV5-1 with TRBJ2-7, with TRBD2 matching over 10 bases. V lost 4 bases and J lost 1; bases outside the gene matches: 5. CDR3 length equals 15 residues. Germline V CDR1 and CDR2: SGHRS, YFSETQ. The DNA for the CDR3 is TGCGCCAGCAGCCAAAGCGGGGGGGCTTCCTACGAGCAGTACTTC. Translation gives CASSQSGGASYEQYF.

The V and J genes are TRBV2 and TRBJ2-3, with TRBD2 matching over 13 bases. CDR3 length: 17 amino acids. CDR1 and CDR2 from the germline V gene are SNHLY and FYNNEI. With 5 bases clipped from V and 0 bases from J, the junction kept 5 bases outside the gene matches. The CDR3 region has the DNA TGTGCCAGCAGTCCGGGACTAGCGGGAATCAGCACAGATACGCAGTATTTT. Translated: CASSPGLAGISTDTQYF.

The chain is built from TRBV29-1 and TRBJ1-1; tentatively, D is TRBD1 (6 bases). V lost 5 bases to trimming and J lost 9 bases, with 10 bases between them. The CDR3 covers 10 residues. Germline V gene lookup returns CDR1 SQVTM and CDR2 ANQGSEA. CDR3 in amino acids: CSVQDSQAFF. The DNA of the CDR3 is TGCAGCGTTCAGGACAGCCAAGCTTTCTTT.

The J gene is TRBJ2-7, the V gene TRBV4-1; 7 nucleotides match TRBD2. The CDR3 is made up of 13 amino acids. The J segment lost 2 bases and the V segment lost 3 bases, leaving 1 base of the junction unmatched. Germline CDR1 MGHRA, CDR2 YSYEKL. The CDR3 DNA is TGCGCCAGCAGCCATGGACTAGCCTACGAGCAGTACTTC. Its protein product is CASSHGLAYEQYF.

V is TRBV6-5 and J is TRBJ1-1, with 7 bases matching TRBD1. The CDR3 is made up of 15 amino acids. CDR1 and CDR2 (germline): MNHEY, SVGAGI. After removal of 2 bases from V and 8 bases from J, the junction contained 11 bases not matched to a gene. The CDR3 loop reads CASSYVSQGMSEAFF. The CDR3 nucleotides read TGTGCCAGCAGTTACGTTTCACAGGGGATGTCGGAAGCTTTCTTT.